The next 10 T cell receptor beta chains were all read from a single sample in a study of cytomegalovirus exposure and HLA in healthy donors (dated by TCRdb to about 2017). The library was generated by the immunoSEQ multiplex PCR assay. A mixture of 60 forward primers for TCR Vbeta segments and 13 reverse primers for TCR Jbeta segments was used in the multiplex PCR. TCRdb's version of the immuneACCESS table is confined to in-frame rearrangements and falls short of the full clone set. An unresolved V gene accounts for under half of the shortfall where checked; the remainder is of unknown origin. This sample gives 100,000 to 150,000 clones in total; 60% to 85% of them show up just once. The ten largest account for around 2% of the sample. The sample was PBMCs. The receptors come from a middle-aged woman in good health and CMV-seronegative.

The V call is TRBV19, the J call TRBJ2-1; 7 bases line up with TRBD1. The germline V gene encodes CDR1 LNHDA and CDR2 SQIVND (reference sequence). V shed 2 bases, J shed 7 bases, and the junction held 8 bases outside the gene matches. The CDR3 sequence is 15 residues long. The CDR3 here is CASSIRGGTWNEQFF. The CDR3 nucleotides are TGTGCCAGTAGTATACGAGGGGGCACATGGAATGAGCAGTTCTTC.

In its sample, this clone was seen a few times. This chain connects TRBV9 to TRBJ1-2, with TRBD1 as a possible D gene (5 bases). Trimming removed 7 bases at V and 3 bases at J, with 10 bases between. The germline CDR1 and CDR2 sequences are SGDLS and YYNGEE. The CDR3 sequence is 12 residues long. The CDR3 protein is CASDGGHYGYTF. The DNA of the CDR3 is TGTGCCAGCGACGGGGGACACTATGGCTACACCTTC.

This rearrangement joins TRBV9 to TRBJ1-4; no clear D. Germline V gene sequence: CDR1 SGDLS, CDR2 YYNGEE. V was shortened by 0 bases and J by 0 bases, with 6 bases between the two germline ends. CDR3 length equals 15 residues. The CDR3 here is CASSVGAATNEKLFF. For the CDR3, the DNA is TGTGCCAGCAGCGTAGGGGCCGCAACTAATGAAAAACTGTTTTTT.

The chain combines TRBV5-4 with TRBJ2-5, with TRBD2 as a possible D gene (7 bases). CDR1 SGHNT and CDR2 YYREEE come from the germline V gene (reference sequence). The germline V and J ends were trimmed by 0 bases and 6 bases, with 18 bases remaining between them. This CDR3 comprises 16 residues. CDR3 sequence (DNA): TGTGCCAGCAGCTTGGATCACGGGGGGCCCACAAAGACCCAGTACTTC. It codes for CASSLDHGGPTKTQYF.

This chain's CDR3 is CASSIDRNGEQETQYF. CDR3 nucleotides: TGTGCCAGTAGTATAGATCGGAACGGGGAACAAGAGACCCAGTACTTC. V usage is TRBV19 and J usage is TRBJ2-5, with D possibly TRBD2 on 5 matching bases. There are 16 residues in the CDR3. Looked up from germline, CDR1 is LNHDA and CDR2 is SQIVND (reference sequence). The ends were cut back, 0 bases at V and 2 bases at J, with 13 bases in the middle.

This clone was counted a few times. V and J are TRBV25-1 and TRBJ1-3; D perhaps matches TRBD1 (5 bases). V was trimmed by 2 bases and J by 2 bases, leaving 7 bases between them. Germline V gene sequence: CDR1 MGHDK, CDR2 SYGVNS. This CDR3 contains 14 residues. CDR3: CASSEVGAGNTIYF. The CDR3 DNA reads as TGTGCCAGCAGTGAAGTAGGGGCTGGAAACACCATATATTTT. The entire variable domain, with the rest obtained from reference TRBV25-1 and TRBJ1-3, is as follows: EADIYQTPRYLVIGTGKKITLECSQTMGHDKMYWYQQDPGMELHLIHYSYGVNSTEKGDLSSESTVSRIRTEHFPLTLESARPSHTSQYLCASSEVGAGNTIYFGEGSWLTVV.

The V and J genes are TRBV19 and TRBJ2-4; a possible D gene is TRBD2 (5 bases). The V end was cut by 5 bases, the J end by 9 bases, with 14 bases between. The CDR3 loop spans 13 amino acids. CDR1 and CDR2 from the germline V gene are LNHDA and SQIVND (reference sequence). The CDR3 spells CASSSSWSSIQYF. In nucleotides, the CDR3 is TGTGCCAGTAGTTCTAGCTGGTCCAGCATTCAGTACTTC.

The table lists this clone with a count of one. The chain carries TRBV28 and TRBJ1-2; D call uncertain. Trimming took off 8 bases at V and 8 bases at J, with 18 bases between the two ends. Germline V gives CDR1 MDHEN, CDR2 SYDVKM. This CDR3 region has 13 residues. The CDR3 sequence is CASLVSGSRGYTF. CDR3 coding DNA: TGTGCCAGCTTGGTATCGGGGAGTCGGGGCTACACCTTC.

The chain employs TRBV19 and TRBJ2-7; D might be TRBD2 (6 bases). The CDR3 spans 14 residues. V gave up 3 bases and J gave up 6 bases, with 15 bases separating them. The germline gives CDR1 LNHDA, CDR2 SQIVND (reference sequence). The CDR3 region has the DNA TGTGCCAGTAGTATCCGATCTATCGGGGGCGAGCAGTACTTC. It encodes CASSIRSIGGEQYF.

This clone was seen a single time. The gene calls are TRBV6-1 and TRBJ1-3; 8 bases align to TRBD1. Unmatched junction bases numbered 10, after V lost 8 bases and J lost 7 bases. The CDR3 consists of 14 residues. In germline, CDR1 is MNHNS, CDR2 SASEGT. The CDR3 sequence: CASSQGAGDNTIYF. As DNA, the CDR3 is TGTGCCAGCTCTCAGGGGGCGGGAGACAACACCATATATTTT.